Listed here is a single T cell receptor beta chain. This CDR3 contains 16 residues. After removal of 4 bases from V and 5 bases from J, the junction contained 7 bases not matched to a gene. Germline values: CDR1 SGHTA, CDR2 FQGNSA. The PCR had 60 Vbeta and 13 Jbeta primers. The repertoire was sequenced with immunoSEQ multiplex PCR; TCRdb's copy has only in-frame clones and lacks some. The sample contains approximately 150,000 clones, about four fifths of which appear only once. The sample originates from a study of cytomegalovirus exposure and HLA in healthy donors. Each donor's status was that of a healthy bone marrow donor.

The chain joins TRBV7-2 to TRBJ2-7, with 14 positions matching TRBD2. Material for sequencing was PBMCs. This sequence originates from a human donor in good health. For the CDR3, the DNA is TGTGCCAGCAGCTCAGGGACTAGCGGGAGTAGGAACGAGCAGTACTTC. It is translated as CASSSGTSGSRNEQYF.